This T cell receptor (beta chain) was found in a study of blood T cell repertoires in COVID-19. Turning to the study itself: The study drew acute and convalescent COVID-19 samples from the United States, Italy and Spain. T cells, B-cell-depleted T cells, or PBMCs supplied cDNA or gDNA.

This clone was observed a handful of times. This CDR3 comprises 15 residues. Germline trimming cut 3 bases from V and 2 bases from J; bases unmatched to any gene: 7. Looked up from germline, CDR1 is KGHSH and CDR2 is LQKENI. In the authors' workflow: For nucleated cells, counts were estimated from reference gene primer amplification. Profiled with immunoSEQ multiplex PCR; TCRdb holds only in-frame clones, not every one. V, J and clone size were drawn from that table, and D and trimming were deduced from the DNA. The repertoire holds 150,000 to 200,000 clones, with approximately 79% as singletons. The clonotype originates from a woman at least 80 years old with acute or convalescent COVID-19. The rearrangement joins TRBV18 to TRBJ2-7; 7 bases are a match to TRBD1. The sample consisted of peripheral blood. CDR3 nucleotides: TGTGCCAGCTCACCTACATTAGGGACAGCCTACGAGCAGTACTTC. Its translation is CASSPTLGTAYEQYF.